This T cell receptor (beta chain) was retrieved from a study of graft-versus-host responses after intestinal transplantation. Across the whole study: Recipients had transplants, and these were multivisceral, liver-intestinal, or isolated intestinal. Recipients were all induced with anti-thymocyte globulin, then given tacrolimus and steroids for around three years. Findings and caveats of the study: Among recipient marrow samples, GvH clones were found; some appeared first in ileum or blood.

Sequenced by immunoSEQ multiplex PCR; TCRdb stores in-frame clones only, minus some. The data hold tens of thousands of clones, with roughly 88% observed a single time. Trimming stripped 7 bases from V and 4 bases from J, with 13 bases between. Germline assignment: CDR1 SQVTM and CDR2 ANQGSEA. The CDR3 length is 13 residues. Comment on this clone: What it binds is not known.

This TCR was sampled from a human donor who received an intestinal transplant. V gene TRBV29-1 combines with J gene TRBJ1-4; maybe TRBD1 (6 bases). This specimen consisted of unstimulated CD4+ T cells sorted from spleen or lymph node cells, obtained before intestinal transplant. The CDR3 region is CSAARGGNEKLFF. The DNA for the CDR3 is TGCAGCGCAGCGAGGGGGGGTAATGAAAAACTGTTTTTT.